This T cell receptor (beta chain) was observed in a study of cytomegalovirus exposure and HLA in healthy donors. The PCR used 60 Vbeta and 13 Jbeta primers. The protocol was immunoSEQ multiplex PCR, while the TCRdb copy is restricted to in-frame clones and leaves out a portion. The sample carries around 200,000 clones, around 85% recorded once. CDR1 is SQVTM, CDR2 ANQGSEA, per germline. Trimming removed 3 bases from V and 6 bases from J; junction bases left unmatched: 11. The length of the CDR3 is 15 residues. The specimen sequenced was PBMCs. The chain has TRBV29-1 and TRBJ2-1; TRBD2 agrees at 7 bases. The sequence was collected from a woman aged 45 to 65 in good health and CMV-seronegative. The CDR3 nucleotides read TGCAGCGTTGATAGGTGGGAGGGCCAAGGCAATGAGCAGTTCTTC. Translated, it gives CSVDRWEGQGNEQFF.